This T cell receptor beta chain was documented in a study of T cells in Graves' hyperthyroidism and ophthalmopathy. Study-level findings and limits: Before onset, ophthalmopathy was predicted by the model a median roughly 6.8 months earlier.

From RNA transcripts, TCR beta CDR3 regions were amplified. Carried out on the TCR CDR3, a first-round RT-PCR used the HTBI primer set. TCRdb ran MiXCR on the multiplex PCR reads and lists one entry per CDR3 protein. The sample carries 650,000 to 750,000 distinct CDR3 sequences, 14% recorded once. CDR1 is DFQATT, CDR2 SNEGSKA, per germline (reference sequence). This CDR3 contains 15 residues. Trimming at V came to 6 bases and at J to 2 bases, leaving 8 bases not matched to a gene. As regards this clonotype: Antigen unknown.

The source material was blood. The clonotype comes from a young woman with Graves' hyperthyroidism. The chain employs TRBV20-1 and TRBJ2-1; 9 bases are a match to TRBD1. As DNA, the CDR3 is TGCAGTGCGCCTTCCGGGACAGGGCCCTACAATGAGCAGTTCTTC. It yields the protein CSAPSGTGPYNEQFF.